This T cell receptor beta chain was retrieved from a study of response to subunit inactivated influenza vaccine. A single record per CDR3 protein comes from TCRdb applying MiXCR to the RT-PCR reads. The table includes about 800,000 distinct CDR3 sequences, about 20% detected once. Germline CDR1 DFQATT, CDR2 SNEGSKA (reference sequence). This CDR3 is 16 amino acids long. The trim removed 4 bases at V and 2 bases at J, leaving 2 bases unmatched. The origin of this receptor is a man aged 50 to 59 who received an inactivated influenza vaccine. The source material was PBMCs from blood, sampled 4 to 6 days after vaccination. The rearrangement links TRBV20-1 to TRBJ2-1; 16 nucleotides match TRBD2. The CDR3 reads CSAKGTSGRAYNEQFF. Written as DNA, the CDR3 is TGCAGTGCTAAAGGGACTAGCGGGAGGGCCTACAATGAGCAGTTCTTC.